One and the same sample provided the 20 T cell receptor beta chains below, sequenced in a study of T cells in Graves' hyperthyroidism and ophthalmopathy. The CDR3 regions of TCR beta were amplified from RNA transcripts. First-round RT-PCR of the TCR CDR3 relied on the HTBI primer set. TCRdb redid the calling of the multiplex PCR reads with MiXCR, one entry per CDR3 protein. The sample includes approximately 330,000 distinct CDR3 sequences, roughly 23% of them seen just once. Material for sequencing was blood. These receptor sequences come from a woman in her 50s with Graves' hyperthyroidism.

V usage is TRBV7-2 and J usage is TRBJ2-7; D may match TRBD1 or TRBD2 (5 bases each). There are 15 residues in the CDR3. V dropped 5 bases and J dropped 2 bases, with 16 bases sitting between them. Per the germline V gene, CDR1 is SGHTA and CDR2 is FQGNSA. The CDR3 DNA reads TGTGCCAGCAGCCCGACGGGATTGGGGCCCTACGAGCAGTACTTC. It is translated as CASSPTGLGPYEQYF.

This clonotype was detected many times. The chain carries TRBV2 and TRBJ2-7; D call uncertain. Trimming left V 3 bases short and J 7 bases short, with 7 bases between. The germline gives CDR1 SNHLY, CDR2 FYNNEI. The CDR3 sequence is 11 residues long. CDR3 sequence: CASSDPGEQYF. In nucleotides, the CDR3 is TGTGCCAGCAGTGATCCCGGGGAGCAGTACTTC.

This clonotype was seen repeatedly, ten times or more. This chain links TRBV13 with TRBJ1-4; D gene unclear. Looked up from germline, CDR1 is PRHDT and CDR2 is FYEKMQ (reference sequence). V lost 6 bases and J 5 bases, leaving 7 bases between the germline ends. The CDR3 is made up of 12 amino acids. The CDR3 here is CASRRRNEKLFF. The CDR3 DNA follows: TGTGCCAGCAGGCGGAGGAATGAAAAACTGTTTTTT.

This clonotype was seen repeatedly, ten times or more. The rearrangement joins TRBV6-1 to TRBJ2-7, with D possibly TRBD1 on 6 matching bases. The germline V and J ends were trimmed by 5 bases and 9 bases, with 17 bases remaining between them. The germline CDR1 and CDR2 sequences are MNHNS and SASEGT. The CDR3 runs 13 residues. DNA for the CDR3: TGTGCCAGCAGTTTGATCAGGGGCCGCGCGCAGTACTTC. This encodes CASSLIRGRAQYF.

The V call is TRBV5-1, the J call TRBJ2-3; no clear D. V was shortened by 2 bases and J by 2 bases, with 9 bases between the two germline ends. The CDR3 extends over 14 amino acids. Germline V lookup: CDR1 SGHRS, CDR2 YFSETQ. The CDR3 DNA sequence: TGCGCCAGCAGCTTAGAGGTACCCACAGATACGCAGTATTTT. It encodes CASSLEVPTDTQYF.

This clonotype was counted at least ten times. The chain has TRBV7-9 and TRBJ2-1; the match to TRBD2 covers 9 bases. Losses at the gene ends were 1 base for V and 8 bases for J; bases not matched to a gene: 9. In germline, CDR1 is SEHNR, CDR2 FQNEAQ (reference sequence). This CDR3 comprises 16 residues. The CDR3 loop reads CASSLVSGSKVDEQFF. CDR3 sequence (DNA): TGTGCCAGCAGCTTAGTTAGCGGGAGTAAGGTGGATGAGCAGTTCTTC.

The V call is TRBV12-3 or TRBV12-4, the J call TRBJ1-5; the D gene is possibly TRBD1 (5 bases). The CDR3 runs to 14 residues. The ends were cut back, 4 bases at V and 4 bases at J, with 11 bases in the middle. The CDR3 bases are TGTGCCAGCAGTTCTATGGGGCAAAATCAGCCCCAGCATTTT. The encoded protein is CASSSMGQNQPQHF.

CDR3 amino acids: CASSQEEGTYF. The CDR3 DNA is TGTGCCAGCAGCCAAGAGGAGGGCACGTACTTC. The chain recombines TRBV3-1 with TRBJ2-7, with D tentatively TRBD2 (6 bases). V shed 0 bases and J shed 12 bases, with 9 bases lying between them. Germline CDR1 reads LGHDT; CDR2 reads YNNKEL (reference sequence). The CDR3 length is 11 residues.

Many counts were recorded for this clonotype. This sequence joins TRBV7-9 and TRBJ2-1; 7 nucleotides agree with TRBD2. Trimming cost V 1 base and J 5 bases; bases outside gene matches: 5. Germline lookup yields CDR1 SEHNR and CDR2 FQNEAQ (reference sequence). This CDR3 comprises 15 residues. Here the CDR3 DNA reads TGTGCCAGCAGCTTAGGAGGGACTACGAACAATGAGCAGTTCTTC. Its translation: CASSLGGTTNNEQFF.

With respect to this clonotype: One end of the junction varies from germline; a read error may be responsible. The rearrangement joins TRBV5-1 to TRBJ2-2; D remains unclear. CDR1 is SGHRS, CDR2 YFSETQ, per germline. The CDR3 is 14 amino acids. The chain's CDR3 is CANSLVLDSGELFF. As DNA, the CDR3 is TGCGCCAACAGCTTGGTGCTAGACTCCGGGGAGCTGTTTTTT.

This clonotype showed up many times. The chain couples TRBV20-1 to TRBJ2-5, with 10 bases fitting TRBD1. Germline CDR1 DFQATT, CDR2 SNEGSKA (reference sequence). The CDR3 loop spans 13 amino acids. CDR3 sequence reads: CRPTGGLGETQYF. CDR3 DNA: TGCAGACCGACAGGGGGCTTGGGAGAGACCCAGTACTTC.

The rearrangement links TRBV7-8 to TRBJ2-7, with TRBD2 matching over 8 bases. The CDR3 is made up of 15 amino acids. With V trimmed by 1 base and J by 3 bases, 5 bases remained unmatched. Germline lookup yields CDR1 SGHVS and CDR2 FQNEAQ. The CDR3 here is CASSLELAGNYEQYF. CDR3 nucleotide sequence: TGTGCCAGCAGCTTAGAGTTAGCGGGAAACTACGAGCAGTACTTC.

The chain couples TRBV9 to TRBJ2-7; 8 nucleotides agree with TRBD1. CDR1 is SGDLS and CDR2 is YYNGEE in the germline V gene. This CDR3 spans 15 amino acids. Losses at the gene ends were 0 bases for V and 0 bases for J; bases not matched to a gene: 2. The CDR3: CASSVGQGASYEQYF. The CDR3 nucleotides read TGTGCCAGCAGCGTAGGGCAGGGGGCCTCCTACGAGCAGTACTTC.

This clonotype was counted many times. This chain uses TRBV3-1 with TRBJ2-7; D gene uncertain. V was trimmed by 1 base and J by 5 bases, leaving 6 bases between them. Germline CDR1 LGHDT, CDR2 YNNKEL (reference sequence). The length of the CDR3 is 12 residues. The CDR3, as DNA: TGTGCCAGCAGCCAAGTATCCCACGAGCAGTACTTC. As protein: CASSQVSHEQYF.

The chain has TRBV19 and TRBJ1-4, with a possible D match to TRBD1 (6 bases). The ends were cut back, 3 bases at V and 7 bases at J, with 12 bases in the middle. CDR1 and CDR2 (germline): LNHDA, SQIVND (reference sequence). The length of the CDR3 is 14 residues. CDR3 residues: CASSIGGGGEKLFF. The CDR3 nucleotides read TGTGCCAGTAGTATTGGAGGGGGAGGTGAAAAACTGTTTTTT. Full variable domain (remainder filled in from reference TRBV19 and TRBJ1-4): DGGITQSPKYLFRKEGQNVTLSCEQNLNHDAMYWYRQDPGQGLRLIYYSQIVNDFQKGDIAEGYSVSREKKESFPLTVTSAQKNPTAFYLCASSIGGGGEKLFFGSGTQLSVL.

In its sample, this clonotype was seen a few times. This chain connects TRBV5-8 to TRBJ2-7, with D possibly being TRBD2 (7 bases). Trimming stripped 0 bases from V and 5 bases from J, with 15 bases between. The CDR3 totals 15 residues. The germline gives CDR1 SGHTS, CDR2 YDEGEE. The CDR3, as DNA: TGTGCCAGCAGCTTGGGACTATCCGGGGGGCACGAGCAGTACTTC. Its translation: CASSLGLSGGHEQYF.

This clonotype has ten or more counts. This chain joins TRBV18 and TRBJ1-1, with TRBD1 matching 9 bases. V lost 5 bases and J lost 3; bases outside the gene matches: 4. The CDR3 length is 14 residues. Per germline, CDR1 KGHSH and CDR2 LQKENI. The CDR3 DNA sequence: TGTGCCAGCTCAGGACAGGGGTCTTACACTGAAGCTTTCTTT. Amino acids: CASSGQGSYTEAFF. The full variable domain, with the rest looked up from reference TRBV18 and TRBJ1-1, is NAGVMQNPRHLVRRRGQEARLRCSPMKGHSHVYWYRQLPEEGLKFMVYLQKENIIDESGMPKERFSAEFPKEGPSILRIQQVVRGDSAAYFCASSGQGSYTEAFFGQGTRLTVV.

The table lists this clonotype with many counts. The chain employs TRBV5-6 and TRBJ2-7; 7 nucleotides agree with TRBD2. Germline V gene sequence: CDR1 SGHDT, CDR2 YYEEEE. The CDR3 length is 13 residues. V was clipped by 7 bases and J by 3 bases; unmatched bases: 7. The CDR3 region has the DNA TGTGCCAGCTGGAAGCGGGACCTCTACGAGCAGTACTTC. Its translation is CASWKRDLYEQYF.

The CDR3 DNA reads as TGCGCCAGCAGCCAAAGTCGGGGCTCCTACGAGCAGTACTTC. Amino acids: CASSQSRGSYEQYF. This sequence joins TRBV4-1 and TRBJ2-7, with a possible D match to TRBD2 (5 bases). The V end was cut by 2 bases, the J end by 0 bases, with 8 bases between. CDR1 and CDR2 from the germline V gene are MGHRA and YSYEKL. CDR3 length: 14 residues.

This clonotype came up many times. The chain couples TRBV5-8 to TRBJ2-1; 15 nucleotides align to TRBD2. Germline assignment: CDR1 SGHTS and CDR2 YDEGEE. This CDR3 has 16 amino acids. V lost 3 bases to trimming and J lost 7 bases; unmatched junction nucleotides: 5. The chain's CDR3 is CASSYTGTSGRNEQFF. DNA of the CDR3: TGTGCCAGCAGCTATACCGGGACTAGCGGGAGGAATGAGCAGTTCTTC.